This passage covers 32 T cell receptor beta chains from one sample sequenced in a study of OX40 agonist ivuxolimab in advanced cancers. Profiling relied on immunoSEQ multiplex PCR, and the TCRdb table lists in-frame clones only, not all of them. The table records approximately 74,000 clones, 75% to 95% of them present only once. Source: CD4+ or CD8+ T cells sorted from blood, taken in a trial of the OX40 agonist ivuxolimab. These receptors all stem from an adult with an advanced solid tumor such as melanoma, head and neck, liver or kidney cancer.

The CDR3 coding sequence is TGTGCCAGCAACGGTATGGGTGTAGATTTTAGAGGGTCCTACAATGAGCAGTTCTTC. Translation: CASNGMGVDFRGSYNEQFF. V usage is TRBV9 and J usage is TRBJ2-1; tentative D call: TRBD2 (5 bases). CDR1 is SGDLS and CDR2 is YYNGEE in the germline V gene. The CDR3 consists of 19 residues. V lost 6 bases and J lost 1, with 26 bases in between.

The chain has TRBV28 and TRBJ1-3; D is unresolved. V shed 3 bases and J shed 0 bases, with 6 bases lying between them. This CDR3 has 14 amino acids. Germline V lookup: CDR1 MDHEN, CDR2 SYDVKM. CDR3 region: CASSFPRSGNTIYF. CDR3 DNA: TGTGCCAGCAGTTTCCCGCGCTCTGGAAACACCATATATTTT.

The rearrangement joins TRBV11-2 to TRBJ1-1, with D possibly being TRBD1 (5 bases). CDR3 length equals 13 residues. Germline values: CDR1 SGHAT, CDR2 FQNNGV. V dropped 4 bases and J dropped 7 bases, with 13 bases sitting between them. This CDR3 is CASSSLRADEAFF. DNA for the CDR3: TGTGCCAGCAGCTCTCTCAGGGCAGATGAAGCTTTCTTT.

The J gene is TRBJ2-2, the V gene TRBV7-2, with 9 bases fitting TRBD1. CDR3 length: 17 amino acids. The J segment lost 2 bases and the V segment lost 5 bases, leaving 9 bases of the junction unmatched. Germline V lookup: CDR1 SGHTA, CDR2 FQGNSA. The chain's CDR3 is CASSDQWGQGNTGELFF. The CDR3 DNA sequence: TGTGCCAGCAGCGATCAATGGGGACAGGGCAACACCGGGGAGCTGTTTTTT. The full variable domain, rest sourced from reference TRBV7-2 and TRBJ2-2, is GAGVSQSPSNKVTEKGKDVELRCDPISGHTALYWYRQSLGQGLEFLIYFQGNSAPDKSGLPSDRFSAERTGGSVSTLTIQRTQQEDSAVYLCASSDQWGQGNTGELFFGEGSRLTVL.

This sequence joins TRBV11-1 and TRBJ2-7; possible D gene TRBD1, 7 bases. The germline gives CDR1 SGHAT, CDR2 FQDESV (reference sequence). The CDR3 runs to 14 residues. The ends were cut back, 1 base at V and 2 bases at J, with 9 bases in the middle. CDR3 DNA sequence: TGTGCCAGCAGCTTAGGCAGGGGGGCCTACGAGCAGTACTTC. This encodes CASSLGRGAYEQYF.

This clone has only one observation. This sequence joins TRBV27 and TRBJ1-2; 8 nucleotides align to TRBD1. From germline, CDR1 is MNHEY and CDR2 SMNVEV (reference sequence). Losses at the gene ends were 2 bases for V and 3 bases for J; bases not matched to a gene: 8. The CDR3 extends over 16 amino acids. The CDR3 protein is CASSLHSGGAYYGYTF. The CDR3 DNA follows: TGTGCCAGCAGTTTACACTCAGGGGGCGCATACTATGGCTACACCTTC.

V and J are TRBV23-1 and TRBJ1-2; D gene ambiguous. TRBV23-1 is an ORF for which the function is uncertain. This CDR3 has 17 amino acids. V was pared by 0 bases and J by 0 bases, with 14 bases between. The CDR3 DNA is TGCGCCAGCAGTCAATCTAGAGCCACAAGACCTAACTATGGCTACACCTTC. Translated, it gives CASSQSRATRPNYGYTF.

The chain carries TRBV19 and TRBJ2-1; TRBD2 matches 9 bases. Germline CDR1 and CDR2: LNHDA and SQIVND (reference sequence). Trimming removed 3 bases from V and 6 bases from J; junction bases left unmatched: 9. The CDR3 sequence is 16 residues long. The CDR3 bases are TGTGCCAGTAGTATCGTCGCGGGAGGGCGGTTCAATGAGCAGTTCTTC. Its translation is CASSIVAGGRFNEQFF.

The CDR3 DNA reads TGTGCCTGGAGGGGACAGGGGGGCAATCAGCCCCAGCATTTT. It yields the protein CAWRGQGGNQPQHF. This chain uses TRBV30 with TRBJ1-5, with 11 bases lining up with TRBD1. J was trimmed by 2 bases and V by 3 bases; bases with no gene match: 0. The CDR3 spans 14 residues. Germline CDR1 and CDR2: GTSNPN and SVGIG (reference sequence).

This chain joins TRBV19 and TRBJ2-1, with D perhaps TRBD1 (6 bases). The germline CDR1 and CDR2 sequences are LNHDA and SQIVND (reference sequence). The CDR3 runs 16 residues. Between the trimmed V and J ends, which lost 5 bases and 0 bases, there was a span of 14 bases. The CDR3 DNA reads TGTGCCAGTAGTGTTCAGGGGTCCCACTCCTACAATGAGCAGTTCTTC. This gives the protein CASSVQGSHSYNEQFF.

The V call is TRBV4-1, the J call TRBJ2-7; D unresolved. The CDR3 extends over 12 amino acids. Trimming removed 4 bases at V and 4 bases at J, with 8 bases between. Per germline, CDR1 MGHRA and CDR2 YSYEKL. DNA for the CDR3: TGCGCCAGCAGCCCGGACCGGTACGAGCAGTACTTC. This encodes CASSPDRYEQYF.

This chain uses TRBV11-3 with TRBJ2-7, with D maybe TRBD1 (6 bases). This CDR3 has 13 amino acids. V was clipped by 5 bases and J by 3 bases, with 11 bases between them. CDR1 and CDR2 (germline): SGHNT, YENEEA. CDR3 in DNA: TGTGCCAGCAGCCCTGGACAGAACTACGAGCAGTACTTC. Residues: CASSPGQNYEQYF.

The CDR3: CASSYTDTQYF. The CDR3 bases are TGTGCCAGCAGCTACACAGATACGCAGTATTTT. V is TRBV7-2 and J is TRBJ2-3; unclear D gene. The germline gives CDR1 SGHTA, CDR2 FQGNSA. This CDR3 has 11 residues. Trimming left V 4 bases short and J 2 bases short, with 1 base between.

This chain uses TRBV6-5 with TRBJ2-3; no firm D call. CDR1 MNHEY and CDR2 SVGAGI come from the germline V gene. Trimming took 2 bases from V and 4 from J, leaving 7 bases between them. This CDR3 has 13 residues. The CDR3 is CASSYVVSDTQYF. CDR3 nucleotide sequence: TGTGCCAGCAGTTACGTTGTGTCAGATACGCAGTATTTT.

This clone showed up just a few times. The chain's CDR3 is CASSLYMNTEAFF. The CDR3 DNA reads as TGTGCCAGCAGTTTATATATGAACACTGAAGCTTTCTTT. The chain employs TRBV27 and TRBJ1-1, with D uncertain. The CDR3 has 13 amino acids. V was clipped by 1 base and J by 0 bases, with 3 bases between them. The germline V gene has CDR1 MNHEY and CDR2 SMNVEV (reference sequence).

This rearrangement joins TRBV28 to TRBJ2-7; TRBD1 aligns across 10 bases. The trim removed 7 bases at V and 2 bases at J, leaving 5 bases unmatched. Germline V gene sequence: CDR1 MDHEN, CDR2 SYDVKM. The CDR3 runs 14 residues. The DNA of the CDR3 is TGTGCCAGCACATACGGGACAGGGGCCTACGAGCAGTACTTC. Translation: CASTYGTGAYEQYF. The full variable domain, with the rest looked up from reference TRBV28 and TRBJ2-7, is DVKVTQSSRYLVKRTGEKVFLECVQDMDHENMFWYRQDPGLGLRLIYFSYDVKMKEKGDIPEGYSVSREKKERFSLILESASTNQTSMYLCASTYGTGAYEQYFGPGTRLTVT.

The rearrangement joins TRBV28 to TRBJ2-1; D uncertain. This CDR3 is 13 amino acids long. V was cut by 3 bases and J by 2 bases, with 5 bases left in between. The V gene's germline CDR1 is MDHEN and CDR2 SYDVKM. CDR3 nucleotides: TGTGCCAGCAGTTTTCTCCCCTACAATGAGCAGTTCTTC. This gives the protein CASSFLPYNEQFF.

This rearrangement joins TRBV6-1 to TRBJ2-7, with D tentatively TRBD1 (6 bases). This CDR3 contains 13 residues. Deletions cut 6 bases from V and 2 bases from J, with 11 bases between. Germline CDR1 and CDR2: MNHNS and SASEGT. The DNA of the CDR3 is TGTGCCAGCAGCCCGGGACAAACCTACGAGCAGTACTTC. It codes for CASSPGQTYEQYF.

The chain is built from TRBV28 and TRBJ2-3; 8 bases align to TRBD1. With 2 bases clipped from V and 5 bases from J, the junction kept 12 bases outside the gene matches. The CDR3 has 17 residues. Germline lookup yields CDR1 MDHEN and CDR2 SYDVKM. CDR3 nucleotides: TGTGCCAGCAGTTTACTCCCGCAGGGGGCGAGGGGAGATACGCAGTATTTT. Encoded protein: CASSLLPQGARGDTQYF.

This chain's CDR3 is CASSYPRDEQYF. The CDR3 DNA is TGTGCCAGCAGTTACCCCCGGGACGAGCAGTACTTC. The gene calls are TRBV6-5 and TRBJ2-7; no clear D gene. V was trimmed by 2 bases and J by 5 bases, leaving 7 bases between them. CDR1 MNHEY and CDR2 SVGAGI come from the germline V gene. CDR3 length: 12 residues.

This sequence joins TRBV6-6 and TRBJ2-7, with TRBD1 matching 9 bases. V was pared by 2 bases and J by 7 bases, with 9 bases of the junction left unmatched. Germline V lookup: CDR1 MNHNY, CDR2 SVGAGI (reference sequence). The CDR3 loop spans 15 amino acids. The CDR3 sequence is CASSYPGQGPGEQYF. For the CDR3, the DNA is TGTGCCAGCAGTTACCCTGGACAGGGGCCTGGGGAGCAGTACTTC.

The chain couples TRBV4-3 to TRBJ2-7, with a tentative D call TRBD1 (5 bases). V lost 2 bases and J lost 2, with 7 bases in between. This CDR3 spans 13 amino acids. Germline loops: CDR1 LGHNA, CDR2 YSLEER. CDR3: CASSQSGPYEQYF. CDR3 nucleotide sequence: TGCGCCAGCAGCCAATCAGGGCCCTACGAGCAGTACTTC.

This clone has just one count. The V and J genes are TRBV11-2 and TRBJ1-5; D uncertain. Deletions cut 0 bases from V and 4 bases from J, with 10 bases between. The CDR3 consists of 15 residues. Germline CDR1 SGHAT, CDR2 FQNNGV. In DNA, the CDR3 is TGTGCCAGCAGCTTAGATCTAACCGGAAATCAGCCCCAGCATTTT. Amino acids: CASSLDLTGNQPQHF.

This chain joins TRBV6-1 and TRBJ1-2, with no clear D. Germline CDR1 reads MNHNS; CDR2 reads SASEGT. The V and J ends lost 2 bases and 8 bases respectively, with 18 bases between them. The CDR3 totals 15 residues. The CDR3 sequence: CASSESFGLVEGYTF. The CDR3 DNA follows: TGTGCCAGCAGTGAAAGCTTCGGGCTGGTGGAGGGCTACACCTTC.

The gene calls are TRBV27 and TRBJ2-3; 8 bases align to TRBD1. The CDR3 sequence is 14 residues long. Trimming cost V 4 bases and J 3 bases; bases outside gene matches: 3. Per germline, CDR1 MNHEY and CDR2 SMNVEV (reference sequence). CDR3 DNA: TGTGCCAGCAGTTCTGGACAGGGAACAGATACGCAGTATTTT. It codes for CASSSGQGTDTQYF.

The V gene is TRBV27, the J gene TRBJ1-3; D gene uncertain. Germline V CDR1 and CDR2: MNHEY, SMNVEV (reference sequence). There are 14 residues in the CDR3. Trimming pared 3 bases from V and 4 bases from J, leaving 10 bases between. CDR3 sequence: CASSFNGVGNTIYF. The DNA of the CDR3 is TGTGCCAGCAGTTTTAACGGGGTCGGAAACACCATATATTTT.

This chain uses TRBV28 with TRBJ2-4; D not resolved. Trimming cost V 6 bases and J 1 base, with 4 bases left between them. CDR3 length: 12 amino acids. Germline V gene sequence: CDR1 MDHEN, CDR2 SYDVKM. The CDR3: CASRTAKNIQYF. The CDR3 bases are TGTGCCAGCAGGACGGCCAAAAACATTCAGTACTTC.

There are a few counts of this clone. The J gene is TRBJ2-1, the V gene TRBV11-3, with TRBD2 as a possible D gene (6 bases). Trimming left V 5 bases short and J 2 bases short, with 13 bases between. This CDR3 has 15 amino acids. Germline assignment: CDR1 SGHNT and CDR2 YENEEA. CDR3 in DNA: TGTGCCAGCAGCCTTAGCGGTGAACCCTACAATGAGCAGTTCTTC. Translation: CASSLSGEPYNEQFF.

The chain joins TRBV11-2 to TRBJ2-1; 10 bases map to TRBD2. The CDR3 runs to 15 residues. The V and J ends lost 4 bases and 4 bases, in that order; junction bases with no gene match: 4. Germline V gene data show CDR1 as SGHAT and CDR2 as FQNNGV. CDR3 bases: TGTGCCAGCAGCTCCGGGACTAGCGTTTACAATGAGCAGTTCTTC. Translation gives CASSSGTSVYNEQFF.

This chain connects TRBV11-3 to TRBJ2-7; D is possibly TRBD1 or TRBD2 (6 bases each). The length of the CDR3 is 13 residues. Trimming took off 5 bases at V and 5 bases at J, with 13 bases between the two ends. Germline values: CDR1 SGHNT, CDR2 YENEEA. The CDR3 here is CASSTRDTHEQYF. Written as DNA, the CDR3 is TGTGCCAGCAGCACGCGGGACACTCACGAGCAGTACTTC.

V and J are TRBV28 and TRBJ2-1; tentative D call: TRBD2 (6 bases). CDR1 MDHEN and CDR2 SYDVKM come from the germline V gene. CDR3 length: 16 amino acids. Between the trimmed V and J ends, which lost 7 bases and 6 bases, there was a span of 22 bases. The CDR3 DNA reads as TGTGCCAGCAAGGCCAGCGGGTGGGGGACTTCCAATGAGCAGTTCTTC. Its protein product is CASKASGWGTSNEQFF.

In this sample, this clone turned up once. This sequence joins TRBV7-6 and TRBJ1-4; a weak D match, TRBD1 (5 bases). Trimming left V 1 base short and J 5 bases short, with 8 bases between. From germline, CDR1 is SGHVS and CDR2 FNYEAQ. CDR3 length: 14 amino acids. The CDR3 nucleotides are TGTGCCAGCAGCTTAGGGGGGGTAAATGAAAAACTGTTTTTT. Residues: CASSLGGVNEKLFF.